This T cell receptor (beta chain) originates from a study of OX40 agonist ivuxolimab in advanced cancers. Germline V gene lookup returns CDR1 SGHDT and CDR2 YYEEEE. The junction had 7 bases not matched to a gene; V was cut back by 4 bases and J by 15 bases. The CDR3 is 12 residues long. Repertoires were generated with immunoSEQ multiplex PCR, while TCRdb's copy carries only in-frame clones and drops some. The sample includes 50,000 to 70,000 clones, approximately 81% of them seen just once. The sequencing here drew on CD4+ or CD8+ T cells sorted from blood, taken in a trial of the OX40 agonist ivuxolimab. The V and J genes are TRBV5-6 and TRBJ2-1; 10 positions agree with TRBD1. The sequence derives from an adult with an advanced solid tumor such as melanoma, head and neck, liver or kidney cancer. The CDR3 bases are TGTGCCAGCAGCCTCCGGGACAGGGGCCGGTTCTTC. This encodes CASSLRDRGRFF.